This T cell receptor (beta chain) is drawn from a study of cytomegalovirus exposure and HLA in healthy donors (TCRdb year 2017). General notes on the study: In an earlier analysis of 587 of the donors, 276 Gb of sequence data and just under 120 million unique TCR beta sequences from about 179 million T cells were reported. Approximately 330 gigabases of sequencing data and 70 million to 95 million unique TCR sequences made up an early release that covered over 550 HLA-typed donors. The genetic ancestry cluster associated with self-reported Caucasian donors included about four fifths of the 350 to 500 genotyped donors. The study was designed to test whether signatures of past pathogen exposure could be identified by cataloging public T cell receptors. The T cell repertoires of some 670 subjects were profiled by immunosequencing and related to cytomegalovirus serostatus. In addition to the first cohort of about 650 subjects, a separate validation cohort of some 120 different subjects was used. To predict cytomegalovirus infection status, the study combined high-throughput TCR immunosequencing, statistical association of individual TCRs with disease status, and machine learning. In a later analysis, previously published TCR beta repertoires from 500 to 750 donors were re-analyzed and high-resolution HLA genotyping was added so that TCR occurrence patterns could be studied. Rather than using new phenotypic data, the later analysis identified candidate immune exposures from TCR beta sequences and from how often those sequences occurred across donors. An earlier analysis of around 540 of the donors applied high-throughput TCR beta sequencing to assess whether each TCR beta V gene segment acted as functional or pseudogenic. Donor age, sex, ethnicity and CMV serostatus were compiled alongside the repertoire data. A later genetic analysis used genome-wide SNP genotypes for about three fifths of the 666 donors, treating that subset as a discovery cohort. Every repertoire in the discovery cohort had been generated on one and the same sequencing platform. HLA typing included class I and class II loci at four-digit resolution. Typing coverage varied by locus: about 629-630 donors for A, B, C, DRB1 and DQB1; approximately 520 for DQA1; over 600 for DPA1; 450 to 480 for DPB1. A handful of DR-DQ haplotypes were handled as single units for association and clustering because linkage in the cohort was strong. Across roughly 420 genotyped donors of the cohort, an average of approximately 220,000 unique TCR beta nucleotide sequences per donor were sequenced, and 15% to 20% of those sequences were non-productive.

The cohort comprised 666 healthy bone marrow donors. At the time of sampling, all cohort members were nominally healthy, though unrecorded immune exposures were likely present. The donor tested CMV seropositive and was one of the 289 seropositive cohort members. Each donor provided a peripheral blood sample, and peripheral blood mononuclear cells were used for TCR beta sequencing. Genomic DNA was extracted from the blood cell samples with the Qiagen DNeasy Blood Extraction Kit. To note about this clone: No antigen is known for it. No clone much larger than this one lies a single base away; base qualities are absent.

Broad study findings and their caveats: A later genetic analysis associated a missense DCLRE1C variant with V-gene and J-gene trimming of TCR beta chains, and an independent cohort replicated the association. In a later analysis, some 18,000 TCR beta sequences were associated with specific HLA alleles at a false discovery rate of 0.05. Compared with the 666-donor mean, donors in an Asian-associated ancestry cluster had fewer N-insertions in productive TCRs, according to a later genetic analysis. Linkage disequilibrium might explain the correlated functional status among segregating V segments, but an unknown experimental factor could not be ruled out. An earlier analysis of some 590 of the donors showed that most TCR beta V segments appeared in productive rearrangements either about 90% or about 30% of the time, which broadly matched IMGT annotations. Because HLA typing was missing for some donors at each locus, association tests included only the typed subset. According to the authors, the approach could potentially be generalized to other disease states and immunological phenotypes. In the study, 164 TCR beta chains were listed as associated with cytomegalovirus. Across donors, most TCR sequences were observed very rarely, whereas some public TCRs were present in many individuals. Some IMGT-functional V segments, including TRBV6-2 and TRBV6-3, could not be told apart with the 87-base-pair reads, so those segments were excluded. A group of highly shared sequence variants was considered likely to be a technical artifact of the sequencing pipeline. In a later analysis, HLA-associated TCR beta chains showed more clonal expansion and lower generation probabilities than non-associated chains that were equally common. A further reported finding was that TCR beta sequences accurately predicted the HLA-A and HLA-B alleles for most subjects in the first cohort. When HLA alleles, especially DR and DQ, strongly co-occurred, TCR associations were difficult to assign to individual alleles. In a later analysis, most CMV-associated TCR beta chains were found to appear HLA-restricted, with HLA associations seemingly driven largely by CMV exposure. Three of the identified cytomegalovirus-associated TCR beta chains were confirmed in vitro to be specific for cytomegalovirus antigens. Several of the top co-occurrence clusters appeared to be linked to parvovirus B19, influenza, CMV and Epstein-Barr virus, according to a later analysis. For the cohort, immune exposure information was limited to CMV serostatus. Only TCR beta chains were sequenced in this cohort, and the absence of alpha or paired-chain data limited detectable features. In a later analysis, the rate of TCR association differed among HLA loci, with DRB1 alleles having the most associated TCRs and HLA-C alleles having the fewest. The classifier was reported to diagnose cytomegalovirus status with high specificity and sensitivity in both the original and validation cohorts. The earlier analysis of about 600 of the donors excluded about 16 rarely observed V segments, including chromosome 9 orphons, because counts were too low. Presence/absence analyses assumed roughly uniform sequencing depth across donors, an assumption that may not hold.

The method behind the library was the immunoSEQ multiplex PCR assay. The multiplex PCR relied on a mix of 60 forward primers for TCR Vbeta segments and 13 reverse primers for TCR Jbeta segments. The CDR3 region of rearranged TCR beta genes was amplified from genomic DNA with a multiplex PCR assay. The amplified TCR beta libraries were sequenced on the Illumina HiSeq System as 87-base-pair reads. The source study handled its data this way. In a later analysis, about 80 million unique TCR beta chains were counted across the 500 to 850 repertoires, and roughly 10 million of these chains were shared by at least two donors. Raw reads were error-corrected and collapsed into unique sequences by a nearest-neighbor algorithm in which closely related sequences were merged to remove PCR and sequencing errors. V, D and J gene segments were assigned by aligning CDR3 sequences to IMGT reference sequences. For a sequence to be retained, a match of at least six nucleotides to both a V gene segment and a J gene segment was required. Rearrangements were classified as productive when the CDR3 lacked stop codons and remained in frame with V and J, and all other rearrangements were classified as non-productive. Following IMGT convention, CDR3 was defined as the stretch from the second conserved V-encoded cysteine up to the conserved J-encoded phenylalanine. In an earlier analysis of 550 to 650 of the donors, sequences lacking an unambiguous match to a single V gene segment were excluded. In an earlier analysis of approximately 590 of the donors, V segments were called functional above 56.7% productive rearrangements and were called segregating when the between-donor standard deviation exceeded 5%. A statistical classification framework was built for diagnosing cytomegalovirus status from the catalog of TCR beta chain sequences. V and J gene assignment, in a later analysis, came from comparing TCR nucleotide sequences with IMGT/GENE-DB human TR gene sequences. Using the TCRdist pipeline, a later analysis assigned CDR3 sequences along with most-parsimonious VDJ recombination scenarios. In a later analysis, each TCR beta chain was defined by its CDR3 amino acid sequence together with its V-gene family, and reads without a unique V-gene family were excluded. In a later analysis, fewer than 650 highly shared, low-generation-probability nucleotide sequences were removed to address suspected cross-contamination and a sequencing artifact. A later analysis calculated a clonal expansion index for each public chain from normalized within-repertoire ranks of inferred template counts. A later analysis computed generation probabilities with a VDJ recombination model fitted to out-of-frame rearrangements, and checked the results against IGoR. In a later analysis, hypergeometric tests were used to score TCR-TCR, TCR-HLA and TCR-CMV co-occurrence, with a repertoire-size bias correction applied to TCR pairs. In a later analysis, false discovery rates were estimated by permuting HLA or CMV assignments 20 times. In a later analysis, co-occurring TCRs were grouped with DBSCAN, and TCRdist sequence similarity was added when clustering was performed within HLA-allele-positive subsets. For co-occurrence clustering, repertoires with fewer than 30,000 or more than 120,000 public chains were excluded, along with roughly five repertoires with anomalous nucleotide sharing. In its TCRdb copy, this immuneACCESS table keeps in-frame sequences only and misses some clones. Where compared with another copy, unresolved V genes explain less than half of these, and the others have no known cause. V and J calls and clone size are those listed in that table; D and trimming were worked out from the DNA. For this sample the table gives about 160,000 clones, of which 60% to 80% were detected only once. Around 0.98% of the sample rests with the top ten.

There are 16 amino acids in the CDR3, from cysteine to phenylalanine inclusive. Left in the record is the CDR3 DNA by itself, 48 bases read in frame from the first base. Via the germline V gene, CDR1 is SGHRS and CDR2 YFSETQ. V gives up 0 bases and J gives up 8 bases, and the segment between their germline ends measures 18 bases. Sequenced sample: PBMCs. Recombination linked TRBV5-1 to TRBJ2-1, with TRBD2 tentatively as D gene (5 bases match). This TCR was sampled from a woman aged 50 to 60 in good health and CMV-seropositive. The DNA sequence is TGCGCCAGCAGCTTGGCAGAGGGTTGGGGTGTCGATGAGCAGTTCTTC. This yields the protein CASSLAEGWGVDEQFF.